This entry describes one T cell receptor beta chain. Its antigen is as yet unknown. The data originate from a study of vaccination effects on CD4 cells after COVID-19. Study context: The median interval between the second dose and post-vaccine sampling was 72 days. Findings and caveats of the study: No early post-infection timepoints were available in the study, which also included few convalescent patients.

Pools of viral peptides were used by the ViraFEST assay to expand antigen-specific CD4+ T cells ahead of sequencing. With nine to eleven days of culture completed, CD4+ T cells were isolated. Everyone in the study got two shots of either the BNT162b2 or mRNA-1273 vaccine. Cells had half their medium changed to IL-2 medium on days 3 and 7. The CDR3 is made up of 16 amino acids. Germline loops: CDR1 ENHRY, CDR2 SYGVKD. The junction had 10 bases not matched to a gene; V was cut back by 5 bases and J by 3 bases. Only in-frame clones appear in the TCRdb table, and some are missing; sequencing was by immunoSEQ multiplex PCR. Of some 68,000 clones in the sample, 80% to 85% were seen once.

The receptor was derived from a human donor who received a COVID-19 vaccine. The gene calls are TRBV10-3 and TRBJ2-4, with 7 bases that match TRBD2. Sequences were derived from CD4+ T cells from PBMCs cultured with HCoV-229E spike peptides, sampled after COVID-19 vaccination. CDR3 DNA sequence: TGTGCCATCAGTCGGACACTCGGGGAGGGCAAAAACATTCAGTACTTC. Translation: CAISRTLGEGKNIQYF.